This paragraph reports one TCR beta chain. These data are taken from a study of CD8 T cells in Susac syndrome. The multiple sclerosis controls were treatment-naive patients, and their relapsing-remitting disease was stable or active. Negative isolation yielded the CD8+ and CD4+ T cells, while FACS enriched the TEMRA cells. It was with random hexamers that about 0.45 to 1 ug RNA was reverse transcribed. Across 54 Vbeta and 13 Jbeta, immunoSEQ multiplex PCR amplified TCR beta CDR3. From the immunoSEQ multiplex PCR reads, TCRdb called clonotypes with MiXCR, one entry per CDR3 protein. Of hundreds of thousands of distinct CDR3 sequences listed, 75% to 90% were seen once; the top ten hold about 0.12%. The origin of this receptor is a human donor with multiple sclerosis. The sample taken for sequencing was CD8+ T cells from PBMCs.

The CDR3, as DNA: TGTGCCAGCAGCTTAGGGACAGGGGCCCACGAGCAGTACTTC. Translation gives CASSLGTGAHEQYF. The V and J genes are TRBV11-2 and TRBJ2-7; TRBD1 agrees at 9 bases. The CDR3 length is 14 residues. In germline, CDR1 is SGHAT, CDR2 FQNNGV. The ends lost 1 base at V and 5 bases at J; junction bases unmatched: 3.